What follows describes a single T cell receptor beta chain. Germline CDR1 and CDR2: SGDLS and YYNGEE. V gave up 4 bases and J gave up 3 bases, with 17 bases separating them. This CDR3 comprises 16 residues. This entry is derived from a study of blood T cell repertoires in COVID-19. At the level of the study: Material from acute and convalescent COVID-19 was sourced from the United States, Italy and Spain. PBMCs, B-cell-depleted T cells, or T cells were the source of the cDNA or gDNA that made up the material.

In the original workflow: How many nucleated cells were present was estimated from reference gene primer amplification. Sequencing was performed with immunoSEQ multiplex PCR; in TCRdb, only in-frame clones are kept and a portion is missing. Clone size and the V and J calls come from that table; the DNA yielded D and trimming. The table records 60,000 to 70,000 clones, about 81% of them present only once. This clonotype originated in a man older than 75 with acute or convalescent COVID-19. This chain links TRBV9 with TRBJ1-3; TRBD1 is a possible D gene (6 bases). The sample consisted of peripheral blood. The CDR3 loop reads CASSYSRQGLGNTIYF. The DNA for the CDR3 is TGTGCCAGCAGCTACTCTAGGCAGGGGCTTGGAAACACCATATATTTT.